This TCR beta chain comes out of a study of T cell responses to AZD1222 COVID-19 vaccine. Study-level results: Females outnumbered males among donors, who were mostly white British; clonal diversity was possibly underestimated.

As to this clone: Its specificity is not known.

The germline V gene has CDR1 WNHNN and CDR2 SYGVQD (reference sequence). This CDR3 comprises 13 residues. V lost 4 bases and J lost 8, with 9 bases in between. Assay used: immunoSEQ multiplex PCR; TCRdb lists only in-frame clones, some missing. The table lists over 110,000 clones, roughly 89% of them singletons. The V call is TRBV10-1, the J call TRBJ1-6; no clear D gene. The sequence came from an adult in good health. The sample here was peripheral blood, taken on day 0 of AZD1222 vaccination. The CDR3 is CASSGTVDSPLHF. CDR3 DNA: TGCGCCAGCAGTGGGACGGTGGATTCACCCCTCCACTTT.